These 31 T cell receptor beta chains were all obtained from the same sample, sequenced in a study of T cell repertoires in cytomegalovirus infection. TCRdb reprocessed the reads with MiXCR, giving one entry per CDR3 protein. This table holds about 900,000 distinct CDR3 sequences, under 40% found once. Which antigens these TCRs recognize remains unknown. The starting material was cultured CD8+ T cells from PBMCs, obtained from culture after CMV antigen stimulation. The receptors were gathered from a human donor in good health (CMV status not recorded). Some clones in this sample may be carry-over from other donors' samples.

A few counts support this clonotype. The rearrangement links TRBV12-5 to TRBJ1-1, with D tentatively TRBD1 (6 bases). The CDR3 runs to 12 residues. V lost 4 bases to trimming and J lost 7 bases, with 10 bases between them. The germline V gene has CDR1 LGHNT and CDR2 FRNRAP. CDR3 DNA sequence: TGTGCTAGTGGTTGGGGGACACTTGAAGCTTTCTTT. Protein product: CASGWGTLEAFF.

This clonotype was seen a few times. The V call is TRBV7-6, the J call TRBJ2-3; 7 bases are a match to TRBD2. The V and J ends lost 3 bases and 5 bases, in that order; junction bases with no gene match: 14. Germline assignment: CDR1 SGHVS and CDR2 FNYEAQ. The CDR3 loop spans 17 amino acids. The CDR3 loop is CASSLTSLTPFGDTQYF. In DNA form, the CDR3 reads TGTGCCAGCAGCTTGACTAGCCTGACCCCATTTGGAGATACGCAGTATTTT.

The chain employs TRBV7-9 and TRBJ2-5, with 7 bases lining up with TRBD2. Per germline, CDR1 SEHNR and CDR2 FQNEAQ (reference sequence). Trimming removed 3 bases from V and 4 bases from J; junction bases left unmatched: 8. This CDR3 is 15 amino acids long. The CDR3 protein is CASSFPGEGPETQYF. In DNA, the CDR3 is TGTGCCAGCAGCTTCCCGGGGGAGGGGCCAGAGACCCAGTACTTC.

The V call is TRBV6-5, the J call TRBJ2-5, with D tentatively TRBD2 (5 bases). The V gene's germline CDR1 is MNHEY and CDR2 SVGAGI. V lost 6 bases to trimming and J lost 7 bases, with 12 bases between them. This CDR3 region has 12 residues. The CDR3 DNA is TGTGCCAGCAGCCAAGCGGAAGGGACCCAGTACTTC. Its protein is CASSQAEGTQYF.

A few counts support this clonotype. For the CDR3, the DNA is TGTGCCAGCAGCGCGGGACAGTCGTACGAGCAGTACGTC. Translated: CASSAGQSYEQYV. This chain uses TRBV2 with TRBJ2-7; D possibly corresponds to TRBD1 (7 bases). The germline CDR1 and CDR2 sequences are SNHLY and FYNNEI. The CDR3 is 13 amino acids. V was shortened by 6 bases and J by 4 bases, with 13 bases between the two germline ends.

On this clonotype itself: One end of the junction varies from germline; a read error may be responsible. The J gene is TRBJ2-3, the V gene TRBV4-1; possible D gene TRBD2, 6 bases. CDR3 length: 15 amino acids. Per the germline V gene, CDR1 is MGHRA and CDR2 is YSYEKL. CDR3 bases: TGTGCCAGCAGCCTCATAGCGGCTAGCACAGATACGCAGTATTTT. This encodes CASSLIAASTDTQYF.

This clonotype was seen more than once but under ten times. V and J are TRBV28 and TRBJ2-5; unclear D gene. This CDR3 spans 13 amino acids. Germline CDR1 and CDR2: MDHEN and SYDVKM. Deletions cut 7 bases from V and 4 bases from J, with 13 bases between. CDR3 loop: CASIRPFGETQYF. For the CDR3, the DNA is TGTGCCAGCATCCGCCCCTTTGGAGAGACCCAGTACTTC.

In this sample, this clonotype turned up a few times. This sequence joins TRBV12-5 and TRBJ2-1; D remains unclear. The CDR3 consists of 16 residues. Trimming cost V 0 bases and J 3 bases, with 12 bases left between them. Germline assignment: CDR1 LGHNT and CDR2 FRNRAP. CDR3 sequence: CASGLVRDSLYNEQFF. CDR3 coding DNA: TGTGCTAGTGGTTTGGTAAGGGATAGTCTCTACAATGAGCAGTTCTTC. The full variable domain, with the rest looked up from reference TRBV12-5 and TRBJ2-1, is DARVTQTPRHKVTEMGQEVTMRCQPILGHNTVFWYRQTMMQGLELLAYFRNRAPLDDSGMPKDRFSAEMPDATLATLKIQPSEPRDSAVYFCASGLVRDSLYNEQFFGPGTRLTVL.

The CDR3 DNA reads TGCGCCAGCAGCCAGGGGACAGGGATTCAAGAGACCCAGTACTTC. This codes for CASSQGTGIQETQYF. This chain joins TRBV4-3 and TRBJ2-5; 9 bases map to TRBD1. The CDR3 consists of 15 residues. The germline V gene has CDR1 LGHNA and CDR2 YSLEER. V shed 3 bases, J shed 2 bases, and the junction held 4 bases outside the gene matches.

The chain uses TRBV27 and TRBJ2-4; D is undetermined. The germline CDR1 and CDR2 sequences are MNHEY and SMNVEV (reference sequence). The CDR3 covers 13 residues. V gave up 9 bases and J gave up 0 bases, with 9 bases separating them. CDR3 region: CASSTTAKNIQYF. The CDR3 nucleotides read TGTGCCAGTTCGACGACAGCCAAAAACATTCAGTACTTC.

This chain links TRBV12-3 or TRBV12-4 with TRBJ2-7; 13 bases line up with TRBD2. The J segment lost 2 bases and the V segment lost 5 bases, leaving 9 bases of the junction unmatched. The CDR3 has 17 amino acids. CDR3 region: CASSGTSGAYPPYEQYF. Here the CDR3 DNA reads TGTGCCAGCAGTGGGACTAGCGGGGCCTATCCCCCCTACGAGCAGTACTTC.

This clonotype showed up just a few times. V gene TRBV29-1 combines with J gene TRBJ2-7, with 10 positions matching TRBD2. The ends lost 6 bases at V and 3 bases at J; junction bases unmatched: 8. The length of the CDR3 is 14 residues. CDR1 is SQVTM, CDR2 ANQGSEA, per germline. The CDR3 region is CSVQTSGRFYEQYF. For the CDR3, the DNA is TGCAGCGTGCAGACTAGCGGGCGCTTCTACGAGCAGTACTTC.

This clonotype has ten or more counts. The rearrangement uses TRBV6-1 and TRBJ2-7, with 7 bases fitting TRBD1. Unmatched junction bases numbered 11, after V lost 5 bases and J lost 4 bases. The CDR3 covers 15 residues. CDR1 and CDR2 (germline): MNHNS, SASEGT. CDR3 coding DNA: TGTGCCAGCAGTCTCGGTCCCGGGACAGAATACGAGCAGTACGTC. Its translation is CASSLGPGTEYEQYV.

This CDR3 is CASSSNTRWEKLFF. The CDR3, as DNA: TGTGCCAGCAGCTCTAACACACGCTGGGAAAAACTGTTTTTT. J is TRBJ1-4 and V is TRBV7-9, with D uncertain. The CDR3 consists of 14 residues. The germline gives CDR1 SEHNR, CDR2 FQNEAQ (reference sequence). V gave up 4 bases and J gave up 8 bases, with 14 bases separating them.

V gene TRBV7-9 combines with J gene TRBJ2-5; D gene ambiguous. Between the trimmed V and J ends, which lost 1 base and 2 bases, there was a span of 8 bases. The germline gives CDR1 SEHNR, CDR2 FQNEAQ (reference sequence). CDR3 length equals 14 residues. The CDR3 loop is CASSLEWPQETQYF. Written as DNA, the CDR3 is TGTGCCAGCAGCTTAGAATGGCCACAAGAGACCCAGTACTTC.

V usage is TRBV29-1 and J usage is TRBJ2-7; 12 nucleotides agree with TRBD2. V lost 0 bases, J lost 3 bases, and 3 bases stayed unmatched. Per germline, CDR1 SQVTM and CDR2 ANQGSEA. The CDR3 loop spans 15 amino acids. The CDR3 DNA follows: TGCAGCGTTGAAGATCCGGGACTAGCGGGCTACGAGCAGTACTTC. Protein: CSVEDPGLAGYEQYF.

The V call is TRBV14, the J call TRBJ1-2, with D hard to call. Germline values: CDR1 SGHDN, CDR2 FVKESK. The V gene lost 3 bases and the J gene lost 4 bases, with 15 bases spanning the gap. CDR3 length equals 15 residues. In DNA, the CDR3 is TGTGCCAGCAGCCAGGCCGCGTGGCCGTCCTATGGCTACACCTTC. The encoded protein is CASSQAAWPSYGYTF.

This clonotype was recorded a few times. This chain connects TRBV19 to TRBJ2-7; possible D gene TRBD1, 6 bases. The germline V gene encodes CDR1 LNHDA and CDR2 SQIVND (reference sequence). With 5 bases removed from V and 3 bases from J, the gap between germline ends came to 23 bases. The CDR3 loop spans 17 amino acids. CDR3 DNA sequence: TGTGCCAGTAGTTCTTCCTCCTGGACAGCGGCCAACTACGAGCAGTACTTC. Translation: CASSSSSWTAANYEQYF.

The table lists this clonotype with a few counts. The V and J genes are TRBV24-1 and TRBJ2-1; 10 positions match TRBD2. CDR3 length: 17 amino acids. V trimming: 3 bases; J trimming: 7 bases; junction bases outside the gene matches: 11. Looked up from germline, CDR1 is KGHDR and CDR2 is SFDVKD. The CDR3 DNA is TGTGCCACCAGTGATCCTATGGGAGCGGGGGGGGAAAATGAGCAGTTCTTC. Its protein product is CATSDPMGAGGENEQFF.

The sample holds a few counts of this clonotype. This chain links TRBV6-1 with TRBJ1-6; D may be TRBD1 (5 bases). Trimming left V 1 base short and J 0 bases short, with 13 bases between. The CDR3 covers 18 residues. Germline V CDR1 and CDR2: MNHNS, SASEGT. CDR3 sequence (DNA): TGTGCCAGCAGTGAAGGGTCGGGGGTGTTCTCCTATAATTCACCCCTCCACTTT. Amino acids: CASSEGSGVFSYNSPLHF.

This clonotype appeared a single time. This sequence joins TRBV4-1 and TRBJ2-5, with 10 bases aligning to TRBD2. J was trimmed by 2 bases and V by 7 bases; bases with no gene match: 13. Looked up from germline, CDR1 is MGHRA and CDR2 is YSYEKL. The CDR3 consists of 17 residues. Here the CDR3 DNA reads TGCGCCAGCACCAGCCAGCCTCTAGCGGGGGATCAAGAGACCCAGTACTTC. Residues: CASTSQPLAGDQETQYF.

The CDR3 coding sequence is TGTGCCAGCCTCGGGTCTGAGACCCAGTACTTC. Encoded protein: CASLGSETQYF. The genes are TRBV7-3 and TRBJ2-5; D remains unclear. Trimming pared 8 bases from V and 5 bases from J, leaving 9 bases between. The CDR3 consists of 11 residues. Germline assignment: CDR1 SGHTA and CDR2 FQGTGA.

This sequence joins TRBV19 and TRBJ1-2; the D gene is possibly TRBD1 (6 bases). CDR3 length: 12 amino acids. The V end was cut by 7 bases, the J end by 4 bases, with 10 bases between. The germline gives CDR1 LNHDA, CDR2 SQIVND (reference sequence). CDR3 amino acids: CASTWGRYGYTF. The CDR3 region has the DNA TGTGCCAGTACCTGGGGGCGCTATGGCTACACCTTC.

This clonotype was detected ten times or more. The chain employs TRBV27 and TRBJ2-5; D might be TRBD2 (5 bases). V lost 6 bases and J 5 bases, leaving 16 bases between the germline ends. The CDR3 sequence is 14 residues long. In germline, CDR1 is MNHEY, CDR2 SMNVEV (reference sequence). The CDR3 DNA is TGTGCCAGCAGGGCAAGGACTGCCCGGGAGACCCAGTACTTC. It translates to CASRARTARETQYF.

The chain recombines TRBV5-1 with TRBJ2-7; D perhaps matches TRBD2 (6 bases). Germline values: CDR1 SGHRS, CDR2 YFSETQ. The length of the CDR3 is 14 residues. Trimming took off 0 bases at V and 2 bases at J, with 9 bases between the two ends. Written as DNA, the CDR3 is TGCGCCAGCAGCTTGGCCACGGGGGCCTACGAGCAGTACGTC. The encoded protein is CASSLATGAYEQYV.

This clonotype was seen more than once but under ten times. V gene TRBV7-9 combines with J gene TRBJ1-5, with D unclear. Germline CDR1 SEHNR, CDR2 FQNEAQ (reference sequence). This CDR3 is 14 amino acids long. Trimming stripped 4 bases from V and 0 bases from J, with 7 bases between. The CDR3 nucleotides read TGTGCCAGCAGCTCCACCCATAGCAATCAGCCCCAGCATTTT. Translation: CASSSTHSNQPQHF.

The table lists this clonotype with a few counts. The rearrangement links TRBV7-6 to TRBJ2-1; D not resolved. Germline V CDR1 and CDR2: SGHVS, FNYEAQ. Trimming stripped 2 bases from V and 8 bases from J, with 7 bases between. This CDR3 contains 12 residues. The DNA of the CDR3 is TGTGCCAGCAGCTTAATGCGTCATGAGCAGTTCTTC. This encodes CASSLMRHEQFF.

Turning to this clonotype: It may be a read error: a sequence one base away is much more abundant. Since the CDR3 does not end with the conserved phenylalanine or tryptophan, this likely comes from a read error. This chain connects TRBV7-6 to TRBJ1-1, with a tentative D call TRBD1 (5 bases). The CDR3 consists of 16 residues. Germline V gene lookup returns CDR1 SGHVS and CDR2 FNYEAQ. V lost 4 bases, J lost 4 bases, and 19 bases lay in between. The chain's CDR3 is CASSSGQRVRTTEAFL. CDR3 DNA sequence: TGTGCCAGCAGCTCGGGGCAGAGAGTTAGAACCACTGAAGCTTTCCTT.

This clonotype was picked up a small number of times. In DNA form, the CDR3 reads TGTGCCAGCAGCCAAGAATTCACAGCGGAGTCATATGGCTACACCTTC. Its protein is CASSQEFTAESYGYTF. V usage is TRBV4-2 and J usage is TRBJ1-2; D gene unclear. The length of the CDR3 is 16 residues. Germline V gene sequence: CDR1 LGHNA, CDR2 YNFKEQ. V lost 0 bases to trimming and J lost 5 bases, with 16 bases between them.

The rearrangement uses TRBV2 and TRBJ2-1, with 8 bases that match TRBD2. Trimming took 8 bases from V and 3 from J; bases not matched to a gene: 9. The CDR3 loop spans 15 amino acids. Germline lookup yields CDR1 SNHLY and CDR2 FYNNEI. CDR3 amino acids: CASLERGGLYNEQFF. For the CDR3, the DNA is TGTGCCAGCTTAGAACGGGGGGGACTCTACAATGAGCAGTTCTTC.

There are a few counts of this clonotype. The chain couples TRBV5-1 to TRBJ2-7, with 11 bases matching TRBD1. Per the germline V gene, CDR1 is SGHRS and CDR2 is YFSETQ. CDR3 length equals 15 residues. The V and J ends lost 0 bases and 4 bases, in that order; junction bases with no gene match: 3. CDR3 nucleotide sequence: TGCGCCAGCAGCTTGGCTCGGGACAGGGGGTACGAGCAGTACTTC. The encoded protein is CASSLARDRGYEQYF.